Presented here are 15 T cell receptor beta chains from one specimen sequenced in a study of cytotoxic CD8 clonotypes in ibrutinib-treated CLL. Generated by immunoSEQ multiplex PCR, the TCRdb table keeps only in-frame clones and is missing some. This sample carries 200,000 to 250,000 clones, nearly 80% of them seen once, and the ten largest clones take about 10%. Source: PBMCs, taken after 12 months of ibrutinib treatment. These TCRs come from a human donor with chronic lymphocytic leukemia.

V usage is TRBV15 and J usage is TRBJ2-1; D uncertain. The CDR3 consists of 16 residues. Germline values: CDR1 LNHNV, CDR2 YYDKDF (reference sequence). Trimming cost V 0 bases and J 7 bases, with 16 bases left between them. For the CDR3, the DNA is TGTGCCACCAGCAGAGATCAGTGGGTACCCAATAATGAGCAGTTCTTC. Its translation: CATSRDQWVPNNEQFF.

V usage is TRBV2 and J usage is TRBJ1-5; perhaps TRBD1 as D (5 bases). CDR3 length equals 12 residues. CDR1 and CDR2 (germline): SNHLY, FYNNEI. Trimming shortened V by 10 bases and J by 4 bases, and 11 bases separated the two germline ends. CDR3 DNA sequence: TGTGCCACCGGGACGGGAAATCAGCCCCAGCATTTT. Residues: CATGTGNQPQHF.

This chain links TRBV28 with TRBJ2-3; D gene unclear. Germline V gene sequence: CDR1 MDHEN, CDR2 SYDVKM. This CDR3 has 15 amino acids. V lost 6 bases to trimming and J lost 0 bases, with 13 bases between them. CDR3 DNA: TGTGCCAGCAGCTACGTGCCGGGCAGCACAGATACGCAGTATTTT. Protein sequence: CASSYVPGSTDTQYF.

This clone was observed a single time. The V gene is TRBV6-1, the J gene TRBJ1-1, with D hard to call. Between the trimmed V and J ends, which lost 7 bases and 2 bases, there was a span of 11 bases. The CDR3 is 13 residues long. The germline gives CDR1 MNHNS, CDR2 SASEGT. CDR3 amino acids: CASTPDPNTEAFF. The CDR3 DNA sequence: TGTGCCAGCACTCCGGACCCTAACACTGAAGCTTTCTTT.

The gene calls are TRBV4-1 and TRBJ2-7; D is unclear. CDR3 length equals 15 residues. Deletions cut 0 bases from V and 1 base from J, with 10 bases between. CDR1 is MGHRA, CDR2 YSYEKL, per germline. CDR3 in DNA: TGCGCCAGCAGCCAAGATCATTCAGGATCCTACGAGCAGTACTTC. Protein product: CASSQDHSGSYEQYF.

As concerns this clone: An end of the junction does not agree with germline; a read error may underlie this. The chain employs TRBV4-1 and TRBJ1-3; unclear D gene. Germline values: CDR1 MGHRA, CDR2 YSYEKL. The CDR3 has 16 residues. The CDR3 protein is CASRQDLLNSGNTIYF. Here the CDR3 DNA reads TGCGCCAGCAGGCAAGATCTTTTAAACTCTGGAAACACCATATATTTT.

The CDR3 nucleotides are TGTGCCAGCAGCTTGGACACGATTAATGAAAAACTGTTTTTT. Protein: CASSLDTINEKLFF. The V call is TRBV5-6, the J call TRBJ1-4; D is unclear. The CDR3 contains 14 residues. Germline values: CDR1 SGHDT, CDR2 YYEEEE. V lost 0 bases, J lost 4 bases, and 7 bases lay in between.

The chain joins TRBV6-1 to TRBJ2-1; TRBD2 agrees at 12 bases. The V segment lost 7 bases and the J segment 11 bases; nucleotides outside the gene matches: 9. The germline V gene has CDR1 MNHNS and CDR2 SASEGT. This CDR3 is built from 14 residues. DNA of the CDR3: TGTGCCAGCATAACGAAGACTAGCGGGGGAAAGCAGTTCTTC. Translated, it gives CASITKTSGGKQFF.

This chain links TRBV4-2 with TRBJ2-7; D is ambiguous. CDR1 LGHNA and CDR2 YNFKEQ come from the germline V gene. This CDR3 has 14 residues. Trimming stripped 5 bases from V and 7 bases from J, with 18 bases between. The CDR3 bases are TGTGCCAGCAGCTCCGAAGCCCCCGCCGGGGAGCAGTACTTC. Its protein is CASSSEAPAGEQYF.

The chain employs TRBV5-1 and TRBJ2-1; D unclear. Germline V lookup: CDR1 SGHRS, CDR2 YFSETQ. Trimming left V 4 bases short and J 11 bases short, with 13 bases between. This CDR3 has 12 amino acids. DNA for the CDR3: TGCGCCAGCAGCGAGACGCCGCTTCAGCAGTTCTTC. Protein sequence: CASSETPLQQFF.

This clone was observed a few times. The V gene is TRBV10-3, the J gene TRBJ1-2; D is undetermined. This CDR3 is built from 12 residues. Per germline, CDR1 ENHRY and CDR2 SYGVKD. The V and J ends lost 2 bases and 3 bases respectively, with 4 bases between them. The CDR3 is CAISETDYGYTF. The CDR3 nucleotides read TGTGCCATCAGTGAGACAGACTATGGCTACACCTTC.

The chain links TRBV2 to TRBJ2-1; weak D call: TRBD2 (5 bases). Between the trimmed V and J ends, which lost 5 bases and 0 bases, there was a span of 14 bases. The CDR3 sequence is 16 residues long. The V gene's germline CDR1 is SNHLY and CDR2 FYNNEI. The CDR3 sequence: CASSPRTRSSYNEQFF. In DNA, the CDR3 is TGTGCCAGCAGTCCCCGGACTCGTAGCTCCTACAATGAGCAGTTCTTC.

The J gene is TRBJ1-2, the V gene TRBV5-4; D gene uncertain. In germline, CDR1 is SGHNT, CDR2 YYREEE (reference sequence). V shed 0 bases and J shed 2 bases, with 8 bases lying between them. CDR3 size: 14 residues. The CDR3 loop is CASSLAVTNYGYTF. DNA of the CDR3: TGTGCCAGCAGCTTGGCCGTGACCAACTATGGCTACACCTTC.

CDR3 protein: CASSPRVGGSYGYTF. CDR3 bases: TGTGCCAGCAGTCCCCGGGTAGGGGGAAGCTATGGCTACACCTTC. The V gene is TRBV27, the J gene TRBJ1-2; D may be TRBD1 (6 bases). Deletions cut 5 bases from V and 4 bases from J, with 17 bases between. Germline V gives CDR1 MNHEY, CDR2 SMNVEV (reference sequence). The CDR3 loop spans 15 amino acids.

V usage is TRBV9 and J usage is TRBJ1-5, with TRBD1 matching over 7 bases. The CDR3 loop spans 15 amino acids. CDR1 is SGDLS, CDR2 YYNGEE, per germline. With V trimmed by 0 bases and J by 4 bases, 4 bases remained unmatched. The CDR3 loop is CASSVGQGPNQPQHF. The CDR3, as DNA: TGTGCCAGCAGCGTAGGACAGGGCCCAAATCAGCCCCAGCATTTT.